The 17 T cell receptor beta chains below were found in one sample sequenced in a study of CD8 T cells in Susac syndrome. RNA in amounts of about 0.5 to 1 ug was reverse transcribed with random hexamers. TCRdb passed the immunoSEQ multiplex PCR reads through MiXCR, listing each CDR3 protein once. Here the sample spans more than 95,000 distinct CDR3 sequences, approximately 95% being singletons. Material for sequencing was CD8+ T cells from PBMCs. Receptors were obtained from a human donor with multiple sclerosis.

This clonotype was seen a single time. J is TRBJ1-2 and V is TRBV13, with a weak D call TRBD1 (5 bases). The CDR3 runs 14 residues. Germline V gene lookup returns CDR1 PRHDT and CDR2 FYEKMQ (reference sequence). V gave up 4 bases and J gave up 4 bases, with 13 bases separating them. As DNA, the CDR3 is TGTGCCAGCAGCTCTAGGGGAGGACCCTATGGCTACACCTTC. Its protein is CASSSRGGPYGYTF.

The chain couples TRBV14 to TRBJ1-2; perhaps TRBD1 as D (6 bases). The germline gives CDR1 SGHDN, CDR2 FVKESK. V gave up 4 bases and J gave up 0 bases, with 9 bases separating them. There are 14 residues in the CDR3. CDR3 sequence reads: CASSRGGPNYGYTF. Here the CDR3 DNA reads TGTGCCAGCAGCCGAGGGGGACCTAACTATGGCTACACCTTC.

This clonotype has just one count. The rearrangement joins TRBV12-3 or TRBV12-4 to TRBJ2-1; D might be TRBD2 (6 bases). This CDR3 is 12 amino acids long. Deletions cut 1 base from V and 10 bases from J, with 8 bases between. The CDR3 bases are TGTGCCAGCAGTTTAGGGGACTGGGAGCAGTTCTTC. Translation gives CASSLGDWEQFF.

The chain couples TRBV23-1 to TRBJ1-5; possibly TRBD1 for D (5 bases). TRBV23-1 is marked as an open reading frame, function uncertain. The CDR3 is 14 residues long. Trimming stripped 4 bases from V and 7 bases from J, with 14 bases between. The chain's CDR3 is CASSLRSGYQPQHF. CDR3 DNA: TGCGCCAGCAGTCTTCGCTCAGGGTACCAGCCCCAGCATTTT.

The chain couples TRBV20-1 to TRBJ1-2; no firm D call. The CDR3 is made up of 14 amino acids. The ends were cut back, 0 bases at V and 4 bases at J, with 12 bases in the middle. Per the germline V gene, CDR1 is DFQATT and CDR2 is SNEGSKA (reference sequence). DNA for the CDR3: TGCAGTGCTAGAGATCCGGACGGAATCTATGGCTACACCTTC. Protein sequence: CSARDPDGIYGYTF.

The chain uses TRBV7-9 and TRBJ2-1; 7 nucleotides match TRBD2. Losses at the gene ends were 3 bases for V and 6 bases for J; bases not matched to a gene: 8. Germline assignment: CDR1 SEHNR and CDR2 FQNEAQ (reference sequence). The CDR3 runs 15 residues. The CDR3 spells CASSFAGVDPNEQFF. The CDR3 bases are TGTGCCAGCAGCTTCGCGGGAGTGGACCCCAATGAGCAGTTCTTC.

This rearrangement joins TRBV29-1 to TRBJ2-1, with 14 bases fitting TRBD2. Unmatched junction bases numbered 10, after V lost 5 bases and J lost 4 bases. CDR3 length: 17 amino acids. Germline V gene sequence: CDR1 SQVTM, CDR2 ANQGSEA. The chain's CDR3 is CSVSGTSGRSKYNEQFF. CDR3 DNA: TGCAGCGTTTCCGGGACTAGCGGGAGAAGCAAGTACAATGAGCAGTTCTTC.

The CDR3 DNA is TGTGCCAGCAGTGAAATGGCGGGAGGTTCCTACGAGCAGTACGTC. Amino acids: CASSEMAGGSYEQYV. This chain joins TRBV2 and TRBJ2-7; 8 nucleotides align to TRBD2. Looked up from germline, CDR1 is SNHLY and CDR2 is FYNNEI. The CDR3 runs 15 residues. V lost 2 bases to trimming and J lost 1 base; unmatched junction nucleotides: 4.

This clonotype was picked up a small number of times. The CDR3 is CASSLAANEQFF. The CDR3 nucleotides read TGTGCCAGTAGTCTAGCGGCAAATGAGCAGTTCTTC. The chain combines TRBV19 with TRBJ2-1; TRBD2 matches at 7 bases. There are 12 residues in the CDR3. Trimming removed 5 bases from V and 7 bases from J; junction bases left unmatched: 2. The germline gives CDR1 LNHDA, CDR2 SQIVND (reference sequence).

This clonotype has just one count. This chain connects TRBV29-1 to TRBJ2-3, with 11 bases aligning to TRBD1. The CDR3 is 15 amino acids. Germline V CDR1 and CDR2: SQVTM, ANQGSEA. V was pared by 1 base and J by 6 bases, with 6 bases of the junction left unmatched. The CDR3 DNA sequence: TGCAGCGTTGAAGCGGACAGGGGGCGCCCGGATACGCAGTATTTT. Translated, it gives CSVEADRGRPDTQYF.

For the CDR3, the DNA is TGTGCCAGCAGTGAACCTGGGACAGGGGGAAACATTCAGTACTTC. Residues: CASSEPGTGGNIQYF. The V call is TRBV6-1, the J call TRBJ2-4; 11 bases map to TRBD1. V dropped 2 bases and J dropped 6; count of bases not matched to a gene: 3. The CDR3 sequence is 15 residues long. Germline-derived CDR1 and CDR2 are MNHNS and SASEGT.

The CDR3 is CASSLWRFGETQYF. The CDR3 DNA reads as TGTGCCAGCAGTTTATGGAGGTTCGGAGAGACCCAGTACTTC. The chain is built from TRBV27 and TRBJ2-5, with D tentatively TRBD2 (5 bases). The CDR3 is 14 amino acids. Trimming left V 1 base short and J 4 bases short, with 10 bases between. Germline CDR1 is MNHEY and CDR2 is SMNVEV (reference sequence).

The V call is TRBV6-2 or TRBV6-3, the J call TRBJ1-5; 8 bases fit TRBD1. Germline values: CDR1 MNHEY, CDR2 SVGEGT. The CDR3 length is 17 residues. Trimming at V came to 4 bases and at J to 0 bases, leaving 8 bases not matched to a gene. In nucleotides, the CDR3 is TGTGCCAGCAGTTCTCAGGGGGCCGTTTATAGCAATCAGCCCCAGCATTTT. It translates to CASSSQGAVYSNQPQHF.

This clonotype was detected only once. The genes are TRBV23-1 and TRBJ1-1; D gene unclear. TRBV23-1 is recorded as an ORF, its role being uncertain. The CDR3 spans 17 residues. Trimming stripped 4 bases from V and 1 base from J, with 19 bases between. CDR3 coding DNA: TGCGCCAGCAGTCCCCCGGGAAAGGGATGTCGGAACACTGAAGCTTTCTTT. It is translated as CASSPPGKGCRNTEAFF.

This chain links TRBV7-9 with TRBJ1-3; D remains unclear. CDR3 length equals 12 residues. CDR1 is SEHNR, CDR2 FQNEAQ, per germline (reference sequence). The V end was cut by 3 bases, the J end by 8 bases, with 8 bases between. This CDR3 reads CASSFSVDTIYF. The CDR3 DNA sequence: TGTGCCAGCAGCTTCTCGGTTGACACCATATATTTT. The full variable domain, rest sourced from reference TRBV7-9 and TRBJ1-3, is DTGVSQNPRHKITKRGQNVTFRCDPISEHNRLYWYRQTLGQGPEFLTYFQNEAQLEKSRLLSDRFSAERPKGSFSTLEIQRTEQGDSAMYLCASSFSVDTIYFGEGSWLTVV.

The chain has TRBV13 and TRBJ2-3; D perhaps matches TRBD1 (5 bases). From germline, CDR1 is PRHDT and CDR2 FYEKMQ (reference sequence). The CDR3 contains 12 residues. Trimming left V 2 bases short and J 6 bases short, with 6 bases between. The chain's CDR3 is CASSLYRDTQYF. CDR3 nucleotides: TGTGCCAGCAGCTTATACAGGGATACGCAGTATTTT.

The chain employs TRBV7-9 and TRBJ2-1; TRBD2 agrees at 10 bases. Germline V gives CDR1 SEHNR, CDR2 FQNEAQ (reference sequence). The CDR3 extends over 15 amino acids. V gave up 5 bases and J gave up 7 bases; unmatched junction bases: 8. CDR3 residues: CASSPTSGTRNEQFF. The CDR3 nucleotides are TGTGCCAGCAGCCCTACTAGCGGGACGCGGAATGAGCAGTTCTTC.